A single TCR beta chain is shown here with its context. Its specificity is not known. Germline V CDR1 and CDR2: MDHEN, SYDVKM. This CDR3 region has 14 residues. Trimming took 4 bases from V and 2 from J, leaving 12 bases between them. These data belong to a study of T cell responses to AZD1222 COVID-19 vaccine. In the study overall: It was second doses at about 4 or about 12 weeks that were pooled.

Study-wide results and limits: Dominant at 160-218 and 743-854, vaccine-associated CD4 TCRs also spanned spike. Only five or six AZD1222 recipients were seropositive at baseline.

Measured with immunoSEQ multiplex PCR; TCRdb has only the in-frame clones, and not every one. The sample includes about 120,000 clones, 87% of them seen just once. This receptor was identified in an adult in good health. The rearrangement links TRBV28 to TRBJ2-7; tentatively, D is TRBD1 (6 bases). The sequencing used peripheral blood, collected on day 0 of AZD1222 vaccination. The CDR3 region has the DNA TGTGCCAGCAGTTCAGGGGACAACCCCTACGAGCAGTACTTC. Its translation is CASSSGDNPYEQYF.